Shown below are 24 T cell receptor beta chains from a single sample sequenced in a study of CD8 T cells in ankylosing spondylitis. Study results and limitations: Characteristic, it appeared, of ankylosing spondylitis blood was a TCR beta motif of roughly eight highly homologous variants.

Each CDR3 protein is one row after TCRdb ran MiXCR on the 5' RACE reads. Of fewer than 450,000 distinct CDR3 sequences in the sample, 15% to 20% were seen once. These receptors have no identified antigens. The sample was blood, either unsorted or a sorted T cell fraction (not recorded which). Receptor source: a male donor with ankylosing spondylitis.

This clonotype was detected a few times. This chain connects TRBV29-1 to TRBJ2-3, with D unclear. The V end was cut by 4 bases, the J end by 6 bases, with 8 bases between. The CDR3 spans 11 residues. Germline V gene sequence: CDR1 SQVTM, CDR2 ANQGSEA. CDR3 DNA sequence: TGCAGCGTTGGAGAGAGTGATACGCAGTATTTT. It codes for CSVGESDTQYF.

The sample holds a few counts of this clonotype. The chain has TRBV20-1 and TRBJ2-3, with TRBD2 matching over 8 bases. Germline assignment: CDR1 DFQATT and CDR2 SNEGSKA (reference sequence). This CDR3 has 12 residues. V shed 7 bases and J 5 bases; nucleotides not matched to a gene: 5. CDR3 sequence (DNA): TGCAGTGGAGCGGGAGAGATAGATACGCAGTATTTT. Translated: CSGAGEIDTQYF.

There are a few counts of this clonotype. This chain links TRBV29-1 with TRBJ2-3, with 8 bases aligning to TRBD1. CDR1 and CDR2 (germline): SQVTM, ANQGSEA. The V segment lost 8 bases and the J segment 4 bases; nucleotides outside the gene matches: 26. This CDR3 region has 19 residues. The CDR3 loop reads CSPGRPMGIRTGYSDTQYF. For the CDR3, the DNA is TGCAGCCCGGGGCGACCCATGGGGATACGGACAGGGTATTCAGATACGCAGTATTTT.

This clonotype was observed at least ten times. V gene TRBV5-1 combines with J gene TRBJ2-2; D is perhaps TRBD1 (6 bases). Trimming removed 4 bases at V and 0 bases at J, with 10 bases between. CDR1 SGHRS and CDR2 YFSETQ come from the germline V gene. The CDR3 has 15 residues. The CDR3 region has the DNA TGCGCCAGCAGCGGGGACACAGCGAACACCGGGGAGCTGTTTTTT. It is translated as CASSGDTANTGELFF.

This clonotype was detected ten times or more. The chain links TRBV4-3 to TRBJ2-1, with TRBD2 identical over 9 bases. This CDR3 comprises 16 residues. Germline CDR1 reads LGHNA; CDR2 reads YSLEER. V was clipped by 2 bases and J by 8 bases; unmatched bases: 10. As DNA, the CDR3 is TGCGCCAGCAGCCAACAACCGGGACTAGCCATTTATGAGCAGTTCTTC. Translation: CASSQQPGLAIYEQFF.

The CDR3 sequence: CASSQERRGTGDTQYF. The CDR3 region has the DNA TGCGCCAGCAGCCAAGAGCGGCGGGGGACTGGAGATACGCAGTATTTT. The chain uses TRBV4-1 and TRBJ2-3, with 7 positions matching TRBD2. V lost 0 bases to trimming and J lost 5 bases; unmatched junction nucleotides: 8. The length of the CDR3 is 16 residues. Germline values: CDR1 MGHRA, CDR2 YSYEKL.

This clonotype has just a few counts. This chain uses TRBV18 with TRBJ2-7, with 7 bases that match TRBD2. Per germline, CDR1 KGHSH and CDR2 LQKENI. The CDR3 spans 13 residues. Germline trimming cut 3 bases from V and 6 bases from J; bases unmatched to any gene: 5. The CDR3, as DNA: TGTGCCAGCTCACCCGGGGAGGGGCCCGAGCAGTACTTC. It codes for CASSPGEGPEQYF.

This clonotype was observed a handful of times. The CDR3 DNA reads as TGTGCCAGCAGCGTAGGTCAGTCCTACGAGCAGTACTTC. Residues: CASSVGQSYEQYF. V gene TRBV9 combines with J gene TRBJ2-7; D gene unclear. V lost 0 bases and J 1 base, leaving 5 bases between the germline ends. Looked up from germline, CDR1 is SGDLS and CDR2 is YYNGEE. The CDR3 runs to 13 residues.

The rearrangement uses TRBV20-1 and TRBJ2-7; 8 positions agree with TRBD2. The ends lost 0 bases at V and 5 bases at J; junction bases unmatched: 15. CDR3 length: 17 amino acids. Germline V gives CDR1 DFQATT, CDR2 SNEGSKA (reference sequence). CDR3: CSARDVPLSSGGDEQYF. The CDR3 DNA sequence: TGCAGTGCTAGAGATGTCCCCCTCTCCTCGGGAGGGGACGAGCAGTACTTC.

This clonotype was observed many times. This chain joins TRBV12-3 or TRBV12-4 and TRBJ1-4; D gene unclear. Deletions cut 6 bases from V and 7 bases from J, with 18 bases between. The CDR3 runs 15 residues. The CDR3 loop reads CASSPRAGVGEKLFF. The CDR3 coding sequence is TGTGCCAGCAGCCCAAGGGCGGGAGTAGGTGAAAAACTGTTTTTT.

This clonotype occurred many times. The DNA for the CDR3 is TGTGCCAGCAGCTCGCGGGCTCAGCAGTATTTT. It codes for CASSSRAQQYF. The V gene is TRBV5-8, the J gene TRBJ2-3; possibly TRBD2 for D (5 bases). Deletions cut 3 bases from V and 11 bases from J, with 10 bases between. CDR3 length equals 11 residues. Germline V gives CDR1 SGHTS, CDR2 YDEGEE. The whole variable domain, remainder taken from reference TRBV5-8 and TRBJ2-3, is EAGVTQSPTHLIKTRGQQATLRCSPISGHTSVYWYQQALGLGLQFLLWYDEGEERNRGNFPPRFSGRQFPNYSSELNVNALELEDSALYLCASSSRAQQYFGPGTRLTVL.

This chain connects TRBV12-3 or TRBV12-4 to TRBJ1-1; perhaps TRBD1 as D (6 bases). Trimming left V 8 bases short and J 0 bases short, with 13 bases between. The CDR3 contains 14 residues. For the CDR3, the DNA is TGTGCCAGCTCCACAGGGCTAATGAACACTGAAGCTTTCTTT. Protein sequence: CASSTGLMNTEAFF.

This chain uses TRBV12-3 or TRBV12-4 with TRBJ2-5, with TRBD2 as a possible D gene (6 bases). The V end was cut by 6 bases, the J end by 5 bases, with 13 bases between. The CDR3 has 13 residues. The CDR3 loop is CASSLLASETQYF. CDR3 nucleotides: TGTGCCAGCAGCTTACTAGCTTCGGAGACCCAGTACTTC.

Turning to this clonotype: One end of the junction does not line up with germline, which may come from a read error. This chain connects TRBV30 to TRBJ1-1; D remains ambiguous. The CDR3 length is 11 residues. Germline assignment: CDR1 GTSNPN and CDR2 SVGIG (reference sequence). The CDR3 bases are TGTGCCTGGAGTCGGGCCACTGAAGCTTTGTTT. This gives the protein CAWSRATEALF.

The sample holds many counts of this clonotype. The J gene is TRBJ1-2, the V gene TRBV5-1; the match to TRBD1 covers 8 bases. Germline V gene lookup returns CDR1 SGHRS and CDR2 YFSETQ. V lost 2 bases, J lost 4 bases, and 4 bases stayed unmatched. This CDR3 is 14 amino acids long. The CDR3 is CASSLGQGGYGYTF. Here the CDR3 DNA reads TGCGCCAGCAGCTTAGGACAGGGCGGCTATGGCTACACCTTC.

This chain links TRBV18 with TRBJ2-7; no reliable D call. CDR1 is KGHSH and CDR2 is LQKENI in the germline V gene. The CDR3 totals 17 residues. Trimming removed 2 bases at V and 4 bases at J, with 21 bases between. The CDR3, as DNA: TGTGCCAGCTCACCATCTATTTACGGCGACGGAGAATACGAGCAGTACTTC. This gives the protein CASSPSIYGDGEYEQYF. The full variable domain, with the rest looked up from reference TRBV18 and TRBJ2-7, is NAGVMQNPRHLVRRRGQEARLRCSPMKGHSHVYWYRQLPEEGLKFMVYLQKENIIDESGMPKERFSAEFPKEGPSILRIQQVVRGDSAAYFCASSPSIYGDGEYEQYFGPGTRLTVT.

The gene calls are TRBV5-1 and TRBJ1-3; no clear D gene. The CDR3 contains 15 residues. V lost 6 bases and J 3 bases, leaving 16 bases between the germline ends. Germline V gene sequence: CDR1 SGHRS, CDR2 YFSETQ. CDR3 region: CASTPSGSGGNTIYF. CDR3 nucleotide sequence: TGCGCCAGCACCCCATCGGGTTCGGGTGGAAACACCATATATTTT.

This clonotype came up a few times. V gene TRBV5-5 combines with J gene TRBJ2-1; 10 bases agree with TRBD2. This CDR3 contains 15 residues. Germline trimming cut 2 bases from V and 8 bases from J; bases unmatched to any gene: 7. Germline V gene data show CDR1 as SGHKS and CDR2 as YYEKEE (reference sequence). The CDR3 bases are TGTGCCAGCAGCTTAGCTAGCGGGAGCGTGTATGAGCAGTTCTTC. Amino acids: CASSLASGSVYEQFF. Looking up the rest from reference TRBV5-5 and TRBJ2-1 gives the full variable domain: DAGVTQSPTHLIKTRGQQVTLRCSPISGHKSVSWYQQVLGQGPQFIFQYYEKEERGRGNFPDRFSARQFPNYSSELNVNALLLGDSALYLCASSLASGSVYEQFFGPGTRLTVL.

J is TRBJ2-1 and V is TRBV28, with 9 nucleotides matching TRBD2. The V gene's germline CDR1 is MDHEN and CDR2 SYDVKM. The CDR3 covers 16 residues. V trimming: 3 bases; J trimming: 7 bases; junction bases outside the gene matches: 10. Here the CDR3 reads CASSLPRAGGMNEQFF. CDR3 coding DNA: TGTGCCAGCAGTTTGCCTCGAGCGGGAGGTATGAATGAGCAGTTCTTC.

The CDR3 region has the DNA TGCAGTGCTAGTTTCGGAGGCCTGGAGGAGACCCAGTACTTC. As protein: CSASFGGLEETQYF. V and J are TRBV20-1 and TRBJ2-5; D might be TRBD2 (5 bases). The CDR3 covers 14 residues. CDR1 and CDR2 (germline): DFQATT, SNEGSKA (reference sequence). V lost 3 bases, J lost 5 bases, and 16 bases lay in between.

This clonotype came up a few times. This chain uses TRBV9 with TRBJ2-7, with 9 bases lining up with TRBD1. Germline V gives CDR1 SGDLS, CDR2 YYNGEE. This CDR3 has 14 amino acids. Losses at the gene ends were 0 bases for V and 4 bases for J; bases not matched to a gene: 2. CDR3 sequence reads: CASSVDGTGYEQYF. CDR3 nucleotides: TGTGCCAGCAGCGTAGACGGGACAGGGTACGAGCAGTACTTC.

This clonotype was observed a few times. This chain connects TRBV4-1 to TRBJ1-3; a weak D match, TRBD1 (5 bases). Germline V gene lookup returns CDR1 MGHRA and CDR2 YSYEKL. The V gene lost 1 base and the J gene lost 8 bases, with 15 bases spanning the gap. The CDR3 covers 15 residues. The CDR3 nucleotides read TGCGCCAGCAGCCAAGGGTTTAGGGGCGCGGACACCATATATTTT. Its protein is CASSQGFRGADTIYF.

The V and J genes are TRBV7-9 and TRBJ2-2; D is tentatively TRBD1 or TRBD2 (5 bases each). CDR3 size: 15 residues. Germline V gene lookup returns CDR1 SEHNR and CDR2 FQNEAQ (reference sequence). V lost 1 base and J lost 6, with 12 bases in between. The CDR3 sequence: CASSLVSGGPGELFF. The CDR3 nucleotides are TGTGCCAGCAGCTTAGTCTCTGGGGGTCCCGGGGAGCTGTTTTTT.

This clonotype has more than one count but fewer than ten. CDR3 nucleotides: TGTGCCATCAGCCGTCCGGTGGCTGGGAACGAGCAGTACTTC. Translating gives CAISRPVAGNEQYF. V gene TRBV10-3 combines with J gene TRBJ2-7, with D unresolved. This CDR3 has 14 residues. Germline V CDR1 and CDR2: ENHRY, SYGVKD. V lost 6 bases and J lost 5, with 17 bases in between.